These 23 T cell receptor beta chains were sequenced from one sample in a study of blood T cell repertoires in COVID-19. Measured with immunoSEQ multiplex PCR; TCRdb has only the in-frame clones, and not every one. The sample lists about 270,000 clones; about 87% were seen once. The material sequenced was PBMCs or T cells enriched from blood (not recorded which). The receptor source for this set is a woman between 45 and 60 years old who had recovered from COVID-19.

The gene calls are TRBV19 and TRBJ1-1, with 8 bases matching TRBD1. Trimming removed 8 bases from V and 5 bases from J; junction bases left unmatched: 4. The CDR3 contains 12 residues. Germline V gives CDR1 LNHDA, CDR2 SQIVND (reference sequence). CDR3 DNA sequence: TGTGCCAGTGGACAGGGTCGGACTGAAGCTTTCTTT. The encoded protein is CASGQGRTEAFF.

The chain's CDR3 is CASSLVLGYTEAFF. CDR3 DNA: TGTGCCAGCAGCTTAGTCCTGGGCTACACTGAAGCTTTCTTT. V is TRBV7-9 and J is TRBJ1-1, with unresolved D. Per the germline V gene, CDR1 is SEHNR and CDR2 is FQNEAQ (reference sequence). The CDR3 is 14 residues long. Trimming pared 1 base from V and 3 bases from J, leaving 9 bases between.

The J gene is TRBJ2-7, the V gene TRBV29-1, with a possible D match to TRBD1 (6 bases). The V and J ends lost 6 bases and 5 bases respectively, with 11 bases between them. CDR3 length: 11 residues. The germline CDR1 and CDR2 sequences are SQVTM and ANQGSEA. CDR3 sequence (DNA): TGCAGCGTCAGAGGGACAAACGAGCAGTACTTC. Amino acids: CSVRGTNEQYF.

A single count supports this clone. The rearrangement uses TRBV28 and TRBJ1-4, with TRBD1 matching 11 bases. Looked up from germline, CDR1 is MDHEN and CDR2 is SYDVKM. Losses at the gene ends were 6 bases for V and 11 bases for J; bases not matched to a gene: 5. The CDR3 covers 13 residues. This CDR3 is CASRTGTGGKLFF. Written as DNA, the CDR3 is TGTGCCAGCAGAACCGGGACAGGGGGGAAACTGTTTTTT.

The chain couples TRBV9 to TRBJ2-3, with D possibly TRBD2 on 6 matching bases. The CDR3 has 15 residues. Germline assignment: CDR1 SGDLS and CDR2 YYNGEE. V lost 1 base to trimming and J lost 6 bases, with 15 bases between them. CDR3 bases: TGTGCCAGCAGCGTAACCCGGGGGACCGGGGATACGCAGTATTTT. It codes for CASSVTRGTGDTQYF.

The rearrangement links TRBV19 to TRBJ1-1, with D unresolved. Trimming took 0 bases from V and 6 from J, leaving 14 bases between them. CDR1 and CDR2 (germline): LNHDA, SQIVND (reference sequence). The CDR3 totals 15 residues. CDR3 sequence reads: CASSIDGRESAEAFF. DNA for the CDR3: TGTGCCAGTAGTATAGACGGACGGGAAAGCGCTGAAGCTTTCTTT.

This clone showed up just once. J is TRBJ2-7 and V is TRBV19, with D possibly being TRBD2 (5 bases). The CDR3 loop spans 13 amino acids. The V end was cut by 4 bases, the J end by 0 bases, with 7 bases between. The germline V gene has CDR1 LNHDA and CDR2 SQIVND (reference sequence). This CDR3 reads CASSKDSSYEQYF. CDR3 sequence (DNA): TGTGCCAGTAGTAAGGACTCCTCCTACGAGCAGTACTTC.

The V gene is TRBV6-5, the J gene TRBJ1-1; D uncertain. Trimming left V 7 bases short and J 2 bases short, with 11 bases between. The CDR3 contains 13 residues. Germline CDR1 reads MNHEY; CDR2 reads SVGAGI. CDR3 residues: CASNHEGNTEAFF. The CDR3 nucleotides are TGTGCCAGCAACCACGAGGGTAACACTGAAGCTTTCTTT.

This chain uses TRBV29-1 with TRBJ2-1; 11 bases agree with TRBD2. V shed 7 bases and J 2 bases; nucleotides not matched to a gene: 7. Germline V gene data show CDR1 as SQVTM and CDR2 as ANQGSEA. This CDR3 is 15 amino acids long. As DNA, the CDR3 is TGCAGCGGCATACCGGGACTAGCGGCCTACAATGAGCAGTTCTTC. As protein: CSGIPGLAAYNEQFF.

The chain is built from TRBV7-2 and TRBJ2-7, with 11 bases fitting TRBD2. J lost 2 bases, V lost 5 bases, and 5 bases had no gene match. Germline CDR1 and CDR2: SGHTA and FQGNSA. This CDR3 is built from 15 residues. The CDR3 here is CASSTIAGGPYEQYF. CDR3 DNA sequence: TGTGCCAGCAGCACAATAGCGGGAGGGCCCTACGAGCAGTACTTC.

The CDR3 loop reads CSASSGEVGEKLFF. The CDR3 bases are TGCAGTGCTAGTTCCGGGGAGGTAGGAGAAAAACTGTTTTTT. The rearrangement joins TRBV20-1 to TRBJ1-4; D is uncertain. The CDR3 has 14 amino acids. Per the germline V gene, CDR1 is DFQATT and CDR2 is SNEGSKA (reference sequence). V was shortened by 3 bases and J by 8 bases, with 16 bases between the two germline ends.

This chain uses TRBV9 with TRBJ1-3; D gene uncertain. The CDR3 spans 16 residues. Germline-derived CDR1 and CDR2 are SGDLS and YYNGEE. Trimming stripped 4 bases from V and 0 bases from J, with 14 bases between. The CDR3, as DNA: TGTGCCAGCAGCCCTAAGCTCTTACGCTCTGGAAACACCATATATTTT. It yields the protein CASSPKLLRSGNTIYF.

The chain combines TRBV6-2 or TRBV6-3 with TRBJ1-1; 8 bases map to TRBD1. CDR3 length: 16 residues. Germline V gene sequence: CDR1 MNHEY, CDR2 SVGEGT. V was clipped by 6 bases and J by 0 bases; unmatched bases: 9. The CDR3 here is CASSPTTGVLNTEAFF. DNA for the CDR3: TGTGCCAGCAGCCCAACGACAGGGGTCCTGAACACTGAAGCTTTCTTT.

This clone was seen once. The chain employs TRBV6-5 and TRBJ1-5, with 7 bases aligning to TRBD1. Trimming cost V 8 bases and J 5 bases; bases outside gene matches: 9. CDR1 and CDR2 from the germline V gene are MNHEY and SVGAGI. The CDR3 totals 14 residues. DNA of the CDR3: TGTGCCAGCGACCCTACAGGGGCTTATCAGCCCCAGCATTTT. Translating it yields CASDPTGAYQPQHF.

J is TRBJ2-2 and V is TRBV2; D remains ambiguous. Looked up from germline, CDR1 is SNHLY and CDR2 is FYNNEI. CDR3 length: 13 residues. V lost 7 bases, J lost 8 bases, and 14 bases lay in between. The CDR3 sequence is CASTTQVSGELFF. The CDR3 DNA reads TGTGCCAGCACCACCCAGGTTTCAGGGGAGCTGTTTTTT.

This chain uses TRBV28 with TRBJ2-7; 7 bases are shared with TRBD2. CDR1 and CDR2 from the germline V gene are MDHEN and SYDVKM. The CDR3 covers 16 residues. The V gene end was trimmed by 3 bases and the J gene end by 5 bases; junction bases not matched to a gene: 13. The CDR3 is CASSFPPGTKVDEQYF. CDR3 DNA: TGTGCCAGCAGTTTCCCCCCCGGGACTAAAGTAGACGAGCAGTACTTC.

This clone came up a few times. The rearrangement links TRBV6-2 or TRBV6-3 to TRBJ1-5; D is unresolved. The CDR3 is 16 amino acids. CDR1 is MNHEY, CDR2 SVGEGT, per germline. Trimming left V 5 bases short and J 6 bases short, with 20 bases between. The DNA of the CDR3 is TGTGCCAGCAGTCAACTATATGGCGCCCGGGGTCAGCCCCAGCATTTT. Residues: CASSQLYGARGQPQHF.

Concerning this clone itself: Other DNA sequences of this sample code for an identical CDR3. The chain links TRBV7-3 to TRBJ1-1; 8 nucleotides align to TRBD1. J lost 5 bases, V lost 4 bases, and 3 bases had no gene match. Germline loops: CDR1 SGHTA, CDR2 FQGTGA. CDR3 length equals 13 residues. The CDR3 loop reads CASSSQGGTEAFF. The CDR3 DNA reads TGTGCCAGCAGCTCACAGGGGGGTACTGAAGCTTTCTTT. The variable domain in full, completed from reference TRBV7-3 and TRBJ1-1, reads GAGVSQTPSNKVTEKGKYVELRCDPISGHTALYWYRQSLGQGPEFLIYFQGTGAADDSGLPNDRFFAVRPEGSVSTLKIQRTERGDSAVYLCASSSQGGTEAFFGQGTRLTVV.

The rearrangement uses TRBV15 and TRBJ2-1, with 9 bases aligning to TRBD2. Unmatched junction bases numbered 4, after V lost 0 bases and J lost 4 bases. From germline, CDR1 is LNHNV and CDR2 YYDKDF (reference sequence). The CDR3 has 16 residues. CDR3 nucleotides: TGTGCCACCAGCAGAGATAGCGGGAGCCGTTACAATGAGCAGTTCTTC. This codes for CATSRDSGSRYNEQFF.

The chain has TRBV4-3 and TRBJ2-3; 8 bases are shared with TRBD2. J lost 1 base, V lost 3 bases, and 3 bases had no gene match. CDR1 is LGHNA and CDR2 is YSLEER in the germline V gene. The CDR3 length is 15 residues. The CDR3 DNA is TGCGCCAGCAGCCAGGGGACTAGAGGCACAGATACGCAGTATTTT. Amino acid sequence: CASSQGTRGTDTQYF.

The J gene is TRBJ1-6, the V gene TRBV7-2, with D possibly matching TRBD1 (5 bases). Germline V lookup: CDR1 SGHTA, CDR2 FQGNSA. V lost 5 bases, J lost 0 bases, and 14 bases lay in between. The CDR3 sequence is 17 residues long. DNA for the CDR3: TGTGCCAGCAGCCCCCGGACCCAGGGCTCCTATAATTCACCCCTCCACTTT. This sequence encodes CASSPRTQGSYNSPLHF.

The rearrangement links TRBV28 to TRBJ1-2; 11 bases line up with TRBD1. The CDR3 is made up of 18 amino acids. CDR1 and CDR2 from the germline V gene are MDHEN and SYDVKM. V lost 5 bases, J lost 0 bases, and 11 bases stayed unmatched. The CDR3 spells CASSPLDRGQVANYGYTF. CDR3 DNA: TGTGCCAGCAGTCCGTTGGACAGGGGGCAAGTAGCTAACTATGGCTACACCTTC.

The chain is built from TRBV29-1 and TRBJ2-1; 8 positions agree with TRBD2. In germline, CDR1 is SQVTM, CDR2 ANQGSEA. The length of the CDR3 is 16 residues. V was clipped by 6 bases and J by 0 bases; unmatched bases: 10. In DNA form, the CDR3 reads TGCAGCGTCGCCAGGAACAGCGGGAGCTCCTACAATGAGCAGTTCTTC. It translates to CSVARNSGSSYNEQFF.